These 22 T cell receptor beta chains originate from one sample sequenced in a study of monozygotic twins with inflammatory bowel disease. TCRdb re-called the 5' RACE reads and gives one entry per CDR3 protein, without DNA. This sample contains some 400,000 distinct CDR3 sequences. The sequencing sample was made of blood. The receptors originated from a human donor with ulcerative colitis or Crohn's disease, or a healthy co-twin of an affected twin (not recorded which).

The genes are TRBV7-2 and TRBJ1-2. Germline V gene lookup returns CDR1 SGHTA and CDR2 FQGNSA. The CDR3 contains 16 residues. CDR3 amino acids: CASTETGRGPYYGYTF. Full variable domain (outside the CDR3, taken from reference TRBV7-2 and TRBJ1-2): GAGVSQSPSNKVTEKGKDVELRCDPISGHTALYWYRQSLGQGLEFLIYFQGNSAPDKSGLPSDRFSAERTGGSVSTLTIQRTQQEDSAVYLCASTETGRGPYYGYTFGSGTRLTVV.

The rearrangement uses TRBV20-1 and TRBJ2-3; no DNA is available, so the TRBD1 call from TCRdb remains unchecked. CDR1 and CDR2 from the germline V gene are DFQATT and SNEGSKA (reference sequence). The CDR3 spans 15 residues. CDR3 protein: CSARYGGPSTDTQYF.

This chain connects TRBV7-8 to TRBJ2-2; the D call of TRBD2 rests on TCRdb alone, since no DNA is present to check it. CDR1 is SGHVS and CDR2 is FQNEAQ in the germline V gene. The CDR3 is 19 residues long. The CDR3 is CASSSSGLAGAGGTGELFF.

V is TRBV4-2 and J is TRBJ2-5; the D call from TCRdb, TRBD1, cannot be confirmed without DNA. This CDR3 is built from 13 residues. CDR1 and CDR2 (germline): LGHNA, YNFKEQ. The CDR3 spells CASSQRGGETQYF.

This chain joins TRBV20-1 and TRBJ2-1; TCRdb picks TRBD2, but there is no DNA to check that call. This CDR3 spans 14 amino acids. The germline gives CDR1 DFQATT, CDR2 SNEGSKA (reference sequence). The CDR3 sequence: CSATSGGAGNEQFF.

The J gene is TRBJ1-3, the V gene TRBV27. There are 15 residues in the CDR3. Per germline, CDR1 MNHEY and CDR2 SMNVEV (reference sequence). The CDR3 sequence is CASSLSGRPGNTIYF.

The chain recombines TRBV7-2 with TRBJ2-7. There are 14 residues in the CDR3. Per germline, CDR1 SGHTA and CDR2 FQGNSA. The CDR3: CASSQYGTTYEQYF.

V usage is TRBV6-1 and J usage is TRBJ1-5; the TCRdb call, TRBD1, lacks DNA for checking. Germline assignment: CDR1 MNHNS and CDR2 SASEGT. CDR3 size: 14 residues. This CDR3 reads CASKPGDSNQPQHF.

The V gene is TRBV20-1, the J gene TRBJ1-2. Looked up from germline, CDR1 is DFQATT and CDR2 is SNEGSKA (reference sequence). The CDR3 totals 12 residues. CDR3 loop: CSAGAGSYGYTF.

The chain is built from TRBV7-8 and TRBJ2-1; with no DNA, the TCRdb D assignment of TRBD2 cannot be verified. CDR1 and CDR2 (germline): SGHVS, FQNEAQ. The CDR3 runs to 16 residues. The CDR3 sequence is CASISRGTSRGGEQFF.

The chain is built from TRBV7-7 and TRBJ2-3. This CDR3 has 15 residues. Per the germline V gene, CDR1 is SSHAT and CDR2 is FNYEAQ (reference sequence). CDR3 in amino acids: CASSSSGSVPDTQYF. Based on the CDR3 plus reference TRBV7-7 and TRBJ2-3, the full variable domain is GAGVSQSPRYKVTKRGQDVTLRCDPISSHATLYWYQQALGQGPEFLTYFNYEAQPDKSGLPSDRFSAERPEGSISTLTIQRTEQRDSAMYRCASSSSGSVPDTQYFGPGTRLTVL.

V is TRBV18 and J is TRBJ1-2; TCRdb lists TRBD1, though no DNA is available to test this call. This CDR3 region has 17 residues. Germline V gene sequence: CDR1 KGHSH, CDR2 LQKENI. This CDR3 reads CASSPLVGGEGGYGYTF.

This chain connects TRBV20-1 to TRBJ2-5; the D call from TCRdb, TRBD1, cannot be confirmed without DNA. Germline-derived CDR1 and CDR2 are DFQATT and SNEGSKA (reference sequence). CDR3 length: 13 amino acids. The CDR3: CSAEQGVAETQYF.

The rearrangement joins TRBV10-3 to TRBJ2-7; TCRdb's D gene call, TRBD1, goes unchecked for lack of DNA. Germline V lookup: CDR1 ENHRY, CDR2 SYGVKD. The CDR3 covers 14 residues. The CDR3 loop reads CAIRPELGIHEQYF.

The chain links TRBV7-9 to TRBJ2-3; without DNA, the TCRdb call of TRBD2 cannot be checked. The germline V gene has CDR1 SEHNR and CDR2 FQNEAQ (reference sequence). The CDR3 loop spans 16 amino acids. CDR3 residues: CASSFLAGGPTDTQYF.

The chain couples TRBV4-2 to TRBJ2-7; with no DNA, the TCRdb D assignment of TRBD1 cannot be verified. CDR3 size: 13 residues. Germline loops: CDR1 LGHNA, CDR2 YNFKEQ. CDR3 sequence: CASSQAAHYEQYF.

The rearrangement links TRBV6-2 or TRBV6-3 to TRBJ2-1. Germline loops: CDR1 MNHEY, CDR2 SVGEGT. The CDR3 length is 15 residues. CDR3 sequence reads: CASNKGVVNYNEQFF.

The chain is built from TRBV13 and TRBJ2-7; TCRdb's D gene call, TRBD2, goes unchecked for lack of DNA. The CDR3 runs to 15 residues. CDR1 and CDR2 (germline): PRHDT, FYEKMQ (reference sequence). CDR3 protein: CASSPSLARSYEQYF.

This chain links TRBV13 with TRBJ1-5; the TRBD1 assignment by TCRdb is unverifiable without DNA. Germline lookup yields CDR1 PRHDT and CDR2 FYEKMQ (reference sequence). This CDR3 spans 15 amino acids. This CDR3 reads CASSLSAAPNQPQHF.

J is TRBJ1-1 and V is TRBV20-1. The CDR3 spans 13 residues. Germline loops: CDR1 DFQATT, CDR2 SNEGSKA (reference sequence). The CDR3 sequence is CSARSVWDTEAFF.

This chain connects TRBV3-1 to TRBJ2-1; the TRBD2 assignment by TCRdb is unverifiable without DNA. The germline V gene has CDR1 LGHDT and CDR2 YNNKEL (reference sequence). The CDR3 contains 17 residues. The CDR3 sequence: CASSHGLTSGKGNEQFF.

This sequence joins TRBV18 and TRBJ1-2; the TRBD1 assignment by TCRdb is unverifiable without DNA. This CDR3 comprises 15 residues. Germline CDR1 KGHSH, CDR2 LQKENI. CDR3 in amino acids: CASSPQGQGIDGYTF. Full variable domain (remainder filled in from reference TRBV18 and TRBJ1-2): NAGVMQNPRHLVRRRGQEARLRCSPMKGHSHVYWYRQLPEEGLKFMVYLQKENIIDESGMPKERFSAEFPKEGPSILRIQQVVRGDSAAYFCASSPQGQGIDGYTFGSGTRLTVV.